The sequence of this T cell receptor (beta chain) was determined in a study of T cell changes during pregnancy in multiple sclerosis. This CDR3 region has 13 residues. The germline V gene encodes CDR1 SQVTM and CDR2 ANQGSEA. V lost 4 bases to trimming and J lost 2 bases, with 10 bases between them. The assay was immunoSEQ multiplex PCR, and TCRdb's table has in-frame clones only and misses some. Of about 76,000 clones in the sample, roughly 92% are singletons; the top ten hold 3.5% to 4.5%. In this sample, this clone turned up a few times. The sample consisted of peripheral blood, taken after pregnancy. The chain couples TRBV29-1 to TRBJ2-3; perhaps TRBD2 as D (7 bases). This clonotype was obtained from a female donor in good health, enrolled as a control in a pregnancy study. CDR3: CSVVGGATDTQYF. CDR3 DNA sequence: TGCAGCGTTGTGGGGGGGGCCACAGATACGCAGTATTTT.